The 17 T cell receptor beta chains in this list originate from one sample, sequenced in a study of T cell responses to AZD1222 COVID-19 vaccine. TCRdb keeps only in-frame clones here, not all; method: immunoSEQ multiplex PCR. This table holds about 120,000 clones, about 89% found once. This specimen consisted of peripheral blood, obtained on day 0 of AZD1222 vaccination. Every receptor here comes from an adult in good health.

The rearrangement uses TRBV28 and TRBJ2-7, with D perhaps matching TRBD1 (6 bases). The CDR3 contains 13 residues. The germline gives CDR1 MDHEN, CDR2 SYDVKM. V lost 7 bases and J lost 0, with 10 bases in between. As DNA, the CDR3 is TGTGCCAGCACCAACAGGGCCTCCTACGAGCAGTACTTC. This gives the protein CASTNRASYEQYF.

This sequence joins TRBV12-3 or TRBV12-4 and TRBJ2-1; 7 bases map to TRBD1. This CDR3 contains 12 residues. The V gene end was trimmed by 6 bases and the J gene end by 12 bases; junction bases not matched to a gene: 8. In nucleotides, the CDR3 is TGTGCCAGCAGGGAGACCCGGGACAGGCAGTTCTTC. Amino acid sequence: CASRETRDRQFF.

This sequence joins TRBV6-6 and TRBJ2-5; D might be TRBD1 (5 bases). Germline loops: CDR1 MNHNY, CDR2 SVGAGI (reference sequence). V gave up 7 bases and J gave up 5 bases, with 11 bases separating them. The CDR3 totals 12 residues. The CDR3 nucleotides are TGTGCCAGCACCGGACACGGGGAGACCCAGTACTTC. Encoded protein: CASTGHGETQYF.

The chain links TRBV7-2 to TRBJ1-6; D ambiguous. Germline lookup yields CDR1 SGHTA and CDR2 FQGNSA. This CDR3 contains 12 residues. V lost 2 bases and J lost 10, with 6 bases in between. In DNA form, the CDR3 reads TGTGCCAGCAGCTTACTCGAGTCACCCCTCCACTTT. This gives the protein CASSLLESPLHF.

V is TRBV23-1 and J is TRBJ1-2, with 7 bases fitting TRBD1. TRBV23-1 falls under the ORF class, with uncertain function. After removal of 3 bases from V and 6 bases from J, the junction contained 10 bases not matched to a gene. The CDR3 totals 15 residues. The CDR3 spells CASSQRDSGDNGYTF. DNA for the CDR3: TGCGCCAGCAGTCAGAGGGACAGCGGGGATAATGGCTACACCTTC.

The chain carries TRBV3-1 (or the pseudogene TRBV3-2) and TRBJ2-7; D is perhaps TRBD2 (5 bases). This CDR3 contains 15 residues. The V and J ends lost 4 bases and 3 bases respectively, with 16 bases between them. The germline V gene encodes CDR1 LGHDT and CDR2 YNNKEL (reference sequence). CDR3: CASSPSLLGVYEQYF. The DNA of the CDR3 is TGTGCCAGCAGCCCCAGTCTGTTGGGAGTCTACGAGCAGTACTTC.

The rearrangement links TRBV7-9 to TRBJ1-4; 7 bases line up with TRBD1. CDR1 SEHNR and CDR2 FQNEAQ come from the germline V gene (reference sequence). The CDR3 length is 18 residues. V was clipped by 5 bases and J by 2 bases; unmatched bases: 14. The CDR3 DNA sequence: TGTGCCAGCAGCATGACAGGGCCCTTAGGGTTGACTAATGAAAAACTGTTTTTT. It encodes CASSMTGPLGLTNEKLFF.

The chain has TRBV2 and TRBJ1-3; D uncertain. V was pared by 5 bases and J by 0 bases, with 8 bases between. Germline V lookup: CDR1 SNHLY, CDR2 FYNNEI. The CDR3 consists of 14 residues. CDR3 in amino acids: CASSQALSGNTIYF. In DNA form, the CDR3 reads TGTGCCAGCAGTCAGGCTCTCTCTGGAAACACCATATATTTT.

This clone appeared a few times. The chain has TRBV18 and TRBJ1-2; no firm D call. The CDR3 is 14 residues long. Trimming took off 3 bases at V and 7 bases at J, with 15 bases between the two ends. Germline-derived CDR1 and CDR2 are KGHSH and LQKENI. In nucleotides, the CDR3 is TGTGCCAGCTCACCCGAGGCAGAAACTATTGGCTACACCTTC. This encodes CASSPEAETIGYTF.

V gene TRBV7-8 combines with J gene TRBJ1-4; tentative D call: TRBD1 (5 bases). The germline V gene encodes CDR1 SGHVS and CDR2 FQNEAQ. This CDR3 region has 18 residues. V was cut by 5 bases and J by 7 bases, with 26 bases left in between. This CDR3 reads CASSEELRARRGGEKLFF. CDR3 nucleotides: TGTGCCAGCAGCGAGGAGCTAAGAGCCCGCCGGGGGGGTGAAAAACTGTTTTTT.

This clone was observed once. This chain links TRBV5-5 with TRBJ2-7, with D possibly matching TRBD2 (5 bases). The CDR3 loop spans 17 amino acids. From germline, CDR1 is SGHKS and CDR2 YYEKEE (reference sequence). V was trimmed by 0 bases and J by 0 bases, leaving 16 bases between them. The CDR3 nucleotides are TGTGCCAGCAGCTTGGGGGTGGGCGTAGGGAGCTCCTACGAGCAGTACTTC. Translated: CASSLGVGVGSSYEQYF.

The chain employs TRBV4-1 and TRBJ1-3, with D possibly being TRBD1 (5 bases). Trimming cost V 7 bases and J 2 bases, with 18 bases left between them. CDR3 size: 16 residues. The germline V gene encodes CDR1 MGHRA and CDR2 YSYEKL. The CDR3 DNA follows: TGCGCCAGCACCCACAGGCGTGAAAAAACTGGAAACACCATATATTTT. Translating gives CASTHRREKTGNTIYF.

The sample holds one count of this clone. This chain connects TRBV7-8 to TRBJ1-1; no clear D. V was shortened by 6 bases and J by 3 bases, with 8 bases between the two germline ends. The CDR3 length is 12 residues. The germline V gene has CDR1 SGHVS and CDR2 FQNEAQ. The CDR3 DNA follows: TGTGCCAGCAGTCCGAGGGACACTGAAGCTTTCTTT. Translated, it gives CASSPRDTEAFF. Filled out from reference TRBV7-8 and TRBJ1-1, the complete variable domain reads GAGVSQSPRYKVAKRGQDVALRCDPISGHVSLFWYQQALGQGPEFLTYFQNEAQLDKSGLPSDRFFAERPEGSVSTLKIQRTQQEDSAVYLCASSPRDTEAFFGQGTRLTVV.

The chain is built from TRBV5-1 and TRBJ1-4; the D is unclear. Trimming took 0 bases from V and 2 from J, leaving 5 bases between them. The CDR3 spans 14 residues. Germline V gives CDR1 SGHRS, CDR2 YFSETQ. The CDR3 sequence: CASSLGQTNEKLFF. The CDR3, as DNA: TGCGCCAGCAGCTTGGGGCAGACTAATGAAAAACTGTTTTTT.

J is TRBJ1-3 and V is TRBV19, with 7 bases identical to TRBD1. This CDR3 comprises 14 residues. From germline, CDR1 is LNHDA and CDR2 SQIVND (reference sequence). V was clipped by 5 bases and J by 2 bases; unmatched bases: 3. CDR3 residues: CASSVTGPGNTIYF. CDR3 DNA: TGTGCCAGTAGTGTGACAGGGCCTGGAAACACCATATATTTT.

The rearrangement links TRBV27 to TRBJ2-2; D unresolved. With 6 bases removed from V and 7 bases from J, the gap between germline ends came to 6 bases. The CDR3 sequence is 11 residues long. Germline V gene data show CDR1 as MNHEY and CDR2 as SMNVEV (reference sequence). The CDR3 is CASRSFGELFF. The CDR3 nucleotides read TGTGCCAGCAGGAGCTTCGGGGAGCTGTTTTTT.

This chain connects TRBV7-9 to TRBJ1-5; maybe TRBD1 (5 bases). Germline lookup yields CDR1 SEHNR and CDR2 FQNEAQ (reference sequence). The germline V and J ends were trimmed by 0 bases and 6 bases, with 6 bases remaining between them. The CDR3 sequence is 13 residues long. The CDR3 protein is CASSLAGTQPQHF. In nucleotides, the CDR3 is TGTGCCAGCAGCTTAGCAGGGACTCAGCCCCAGCATTTT.